The rows below give T cell receptor beta chains drawn from one sample of a study of identical twins. MiXCR, run by TCRdb on the 5' RACE reads, gives a single entry per CDR3 protein. The sample includes hundreds of thousands of distinct CDR3 sequences, around a tenth seen only once; the top ten take around 5.1%. The specimen sequenced was memory (CD45RO+) T cells sorted from blood. Source of these receptors: a woman aged 18-29 years in good health. The CDR3 runs from the conserved cysteine through the conserved F or W. The order of the fields is clone size, D gene, J gene, V gene, CDR3 protein, CDR3 DNA. A D gene is named only where the DNA matches it firmly. For some rows the clone size is stated as once, few or many, or as a class when expanded; others skip it.

many TRBD2 TRBJ2-7 TRBV12-3/TRBV12-4 CASSSTSGRAYEQYF TGTGCCAGCAGCTCGACTAGCGGGAGGGCCTACGAGCAGTACTTC
- TRBD2 TRBJ2-7 TRBV9 CASSVEGTSGRLRYEQYF TGTGCCAGCAGCGTAGAAGGGACTAGCGGGAGGCTCCGCTACGAGCAGTACTTC
few TRBD2 TRBJ2-1 TRBV6-2/TRBV6-3 CASSYGISGSQNEQFF TGTGCCAGCAGTTACGGCATTAGCGGGAGTCAAAATGAGCAGTTCTTC
many - TRBJ1-2 TRBV3-1 CASSQDPGNYGYTF TGTGCCAGCAGCCAAGATCCAGGGAACTATGGCTACACCTTC
few - TRBJ1-6 TRBV6-1 CASSEARNSPLHF TGTGCCAGCAGTGAAGCAAGAAATTCACCCCTCCACTTT
few TRBD2 TRBJ2-3 TRBV7-6 CASSRFSGGTDTQYF TGTGCCAGCAGCCGATTTAGCGGGGGGACAGATACGCAGTATTTT
few - TRBJ1-1 TRBV6-2/TRBV6-3 CASSYKAFDTEAFF TGTGCCAGCAGTTACAAGGCTTTCGACACTGAAGCTTTCTTT
- TRBD1 TRBJ2-7 TRBV20-1 CSASRRDSSYEQYF TGCAGTGCAAGTCGCCGGGACAGCTCCTACGAGCAGTACTTC
many - TRBJ2-3 TRBV5-1 CASRVGEYETQYF TGCGCCAGCAGAGTTGGGGAGTACGAAACGCAGTATTTT
- TRBD1 TRBJ1-2 TRBV4-1 CASRPPGQSYGYTF TGCGCCAGCAGACCACCGGGACAGAGCTATGGCTACACCTTC
- - TRBJ1-6 TRBV20-1 CSARSSGESPLHF TGCAGTGCTAGAAGTTCGGGGGAATCACCCCTCCACTTT
- TRBD1 TRBJ2-2 TRBV7-2 CASSSGQGAGELFF TGTGCCAGCAGCTCCGGACAGGGGGCCGGGGAGCTGTTTTTT
many TRBD2 TRBJ2-1 TRBV5-6 CASSSPSGRGEQFF TGTGCCAGCAGCTCCCCTAGCGGGAGAGGCGAGCAGTTCTTC